This TCR beta chain was obtained from a study of T cells after yellow fever vaccination. V lost 3 bases and J 1 base, leaving 7 bases between the germline ends. The CDR3 has 13 amino acids. Germline lookup yields CDR1 ENHRY and CDR2 SYGVKD. This clonotype showed up just a few times. Its specificity is not known. Template switching with 5'RACE generated the TCR cDNA and added a universal primer site and UMIs. TCRdb re-analysed the 5' RACE reads in MiXCR, keeping a single row per CDR3 protein. Of around 600,000 distinct CDR3 sequences listed, 10% to 15% are singletons. The study, taken as a whole, reports: Clones that expanded after primary vaccination mostly reappeared after the booster (roughly 97% CD4, approximately 85% CD8).

Sequences were derived from PBMCs, sampled on the day of the yellow fever booster vaccination. The TCR comes from a young man who received the YFV17D yellow fever vaccine. The rearrangement uses TRBV10-3 and TRBJ2-7; D not resolved. The CDR3 protein is CAISDPYSYEQYF. CDR3 in DNA: TGTGCCATCAGTGACCCCTATTCCTACGAGCAGTACTTC.